This TCR beta chain was sequenced in a study of T cells in Graves' hyperthyroidism and ophthalmopathy. There were TCR beta CDR3 regions amplified from RNA transcripts. TCR CDR3 underwent first-round RT-PCR with the HTBI primer set. From the multiplex PCR reads, TCRdb called clonotypes with MiXCR, one entry per CDR3 protein. The profile shows around 400,000 distinct CDR3 sequences, 25% of them singletons. Each diagnosis was grounded in clinical symptoms, serum thyroxine and TRAb, thyroid ultrasound, and orbital computed tomography. V lost 1 base to trimming and J lost 4 bases, with 13 bases between them. The CDR3 has 15 residues. Per germline, CDR1 SGHTA and CDR2 FQGNSA.

The receptor's source is a middle-aged man with Graves' hyperthyroidism. The sample taken for sequencing was blood. This chain connects TRBV7-2 to TRBJ1-2; D call uncertain. DNA for the CDR3: TGTGCCAGCAGCTTAGGGGCGGCGAGCGTCTATGGCTACACCTTC. Its protein product is CASSLGAASVYGYTF.